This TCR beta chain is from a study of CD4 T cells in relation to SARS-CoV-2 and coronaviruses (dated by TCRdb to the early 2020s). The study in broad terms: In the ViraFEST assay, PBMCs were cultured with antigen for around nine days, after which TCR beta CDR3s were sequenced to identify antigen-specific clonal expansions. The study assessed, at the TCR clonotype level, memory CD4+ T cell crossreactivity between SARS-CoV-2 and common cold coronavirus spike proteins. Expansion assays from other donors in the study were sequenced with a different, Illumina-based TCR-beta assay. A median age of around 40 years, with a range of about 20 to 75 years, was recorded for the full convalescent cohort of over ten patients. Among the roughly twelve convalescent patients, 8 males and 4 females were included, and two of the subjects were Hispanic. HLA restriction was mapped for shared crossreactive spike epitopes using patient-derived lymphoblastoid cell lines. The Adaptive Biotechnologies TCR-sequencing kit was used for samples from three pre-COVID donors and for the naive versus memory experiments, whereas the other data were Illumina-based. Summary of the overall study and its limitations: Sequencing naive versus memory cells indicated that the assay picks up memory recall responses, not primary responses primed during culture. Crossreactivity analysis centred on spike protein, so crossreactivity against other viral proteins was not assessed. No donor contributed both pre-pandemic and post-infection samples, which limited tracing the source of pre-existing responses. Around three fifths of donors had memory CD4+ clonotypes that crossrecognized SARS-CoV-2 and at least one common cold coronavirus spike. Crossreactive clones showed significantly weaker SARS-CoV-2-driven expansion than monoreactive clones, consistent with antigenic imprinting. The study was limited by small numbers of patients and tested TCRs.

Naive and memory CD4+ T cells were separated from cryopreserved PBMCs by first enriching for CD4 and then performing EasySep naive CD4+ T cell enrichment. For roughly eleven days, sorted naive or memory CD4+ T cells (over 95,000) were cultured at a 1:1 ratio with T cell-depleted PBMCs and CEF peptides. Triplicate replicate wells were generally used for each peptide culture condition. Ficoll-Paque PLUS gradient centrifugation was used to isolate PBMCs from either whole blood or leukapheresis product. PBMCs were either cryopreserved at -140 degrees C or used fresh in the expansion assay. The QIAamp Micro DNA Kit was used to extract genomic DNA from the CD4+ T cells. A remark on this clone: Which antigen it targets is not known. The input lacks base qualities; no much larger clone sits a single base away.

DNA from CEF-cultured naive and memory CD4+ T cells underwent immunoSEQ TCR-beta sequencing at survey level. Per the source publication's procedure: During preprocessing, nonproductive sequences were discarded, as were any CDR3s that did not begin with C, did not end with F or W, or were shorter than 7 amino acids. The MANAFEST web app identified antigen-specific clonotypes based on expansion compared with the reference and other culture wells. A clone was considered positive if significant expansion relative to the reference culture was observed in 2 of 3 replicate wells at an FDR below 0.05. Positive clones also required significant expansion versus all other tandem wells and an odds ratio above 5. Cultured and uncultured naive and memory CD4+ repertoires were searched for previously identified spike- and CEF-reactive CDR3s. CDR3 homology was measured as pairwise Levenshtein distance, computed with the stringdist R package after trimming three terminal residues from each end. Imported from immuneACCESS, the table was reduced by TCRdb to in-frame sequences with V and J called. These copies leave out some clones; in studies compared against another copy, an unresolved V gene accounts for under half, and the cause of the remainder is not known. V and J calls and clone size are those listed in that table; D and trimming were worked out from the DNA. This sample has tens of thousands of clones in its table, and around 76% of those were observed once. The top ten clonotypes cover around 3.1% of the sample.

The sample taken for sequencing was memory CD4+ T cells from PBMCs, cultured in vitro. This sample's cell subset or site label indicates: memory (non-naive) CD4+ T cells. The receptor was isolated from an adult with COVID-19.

The sequence in DNA is TGTGCCAGTAGTAAACTCGGGACAGCGAAAGATCAGCCCCAGCATTTT. Its protein is CASSKLGTAKDQPQHF. The rearranged segments are TRBV19 and TRBJ1-5; TRBD1 lines up with 7 middle nucleotides. CDR1 and CDR2, looked up from the germline V gene (reference sequence), are LNHDA and SQIVND. Germline trimming amounts to 4 bases on V and 5 bases on J, with 11 as the count of junction bases outside the gene matches. The CDR3 sequence holds 16 residues, the cysteine and phenylalanine included. The kept DNA is CDR3 alone, 48 bases in frame from the first base.